This entry is about one TCR beta chain. This specimen comes from a study of blood T cell repertoires in COVID-19. Study-level information: Sources were T cells, B-cell-depleted T cells, or PBMCs; the material itself was cDNA or gDNA.

The CDR3 loop spans 14 amino acids. V lost 9 bases and J 8 bases, leaving 20 bases between the germline ends. Germline V gene data show CDR1 as LNHDA and CDR2 as SQIVND (reference sequence). The data were produced by immunoSEQ multiplex PCR, yet TCRdb's version contains in-frame clones alone and is incomplete. In the table there are about 61,000 clones, 85% to 90% of which are singletons. The chain links TRBV19 to TRBJ2-1; D possibly corresponds to TRBD2 (5 bases). Sequencing input: peripheral blood. The TCR comes from an elderly woman with active COVID-19. CDR3 sequence (DNA): TGTGCCAGCCAAAATCGGGGATCAGGTTATGAGCAGTTCTTC. Amino acids: CASQNRGSGYEQFF.